This T cell receptor (beta chain) was recorded in a study of shared clonotypes between healthy human individuals. Study-wide results and caveats: Sampling used blood alone; tissue repertoires probably differ.

Points on this clone: No antigen is known for it.

There are 14 residues in the CDR3. Germline CDR1 and CDR2: LNHDA and SQIVND (reference sequence). V dropped 3 bases and J dropped 0 bases, with 5 bases sitting between them. The donor cohort consisted entirely of Caucasian adults residing in Nashville, Tennessee. Per sorted-subset replicate PCR, input was 200 to 250 ng DNA, representing about 32,000 T cell genomes. Some clones are missing from TCRdb's copy, which holds only in-frame ones; the method was immunoSEQ multiplex PCR. Among 2.3 million or so clones, just over 90% were seen once, and the ten largest hold roughly 0.36%. The specimen was naive CD4+ T cells from PBMCs. Regarding subset: CD45RA+ positively selected. The source of this sequence is a man between 18 and 35 years old in good health. Some clones in this sample may be carry-over from other donors' samples. This rearrangement joins TRBV19 to TRBJ1-4, with no clear D. CDR3 region: CASSMLTTNEKLFF. CDR3 DNA: TGTGCCAGTAGTATGCTAACAACTAATGAAAAACTGTTTTTT.